A single sample gave rise to the 26 T cell receptor beta chains below, sequenced in a study of shared clonotypes between healthy human individuals. Generated by immunoSEQ multiplex PCR, the TCRdb table keeps only in-frame clones and is missing some. The sample carries roughly 2.2 million clones, roughly 90% recorded once. The sample was naive CD4+ T cells from PBMCs. As for subset: CD45RA+ positively selected. The source is a young man in good health. Some clones in this sample may be carry-over from other donors' samples.

This chain links TRBV4-1 with TRBJ2-5; 7 nucleotides agree with TRBD1. The germline CDR1 and CDR2 sequences are MGHRA and YSYEKL. The trim removed 0 bases at V and 5 bases at J, leaving 9 bases unmatched. The CDR3 consists of 16 residues. For the CDR3, the DNA is TGCGCCAGCAGCCAAGAAAGTAGAGGGGGCCGGGAGACCCAGTACTTC. Translated: CASSQESRGGRETQYF.

The chain is built from TRBV11-2 and TRBJ2-7; D perhaps matches TRBD2 (6 bases). Trimming left V 5 bases short and J 1 base short, with 18 bases between. In germline, CDR1 is SGHAT, CDR2 FQNNGV. This CDR3 has 16 amino acids. CDR3 in amino acids: CASSPVPGLESYEQYF. The CDR3 bases are TGTGCCAGCAGCCCCGTGCCGGGACTGGAATCCTACGAGCAGTACTTC.

The chain employs TRBV5-1 and TRBJ2-7; D perhaps matches TRBD1 (5 bases). Trimming took off 0 bases at V and 5 bases at J, with 12 bases between the two ends. The CDR3 is 14 residues long. Germline assignment: CDR1 SGHRS and CDR2 YFSETQ. Written as DNA, the CDR3 is TGCGCCAGCAGCTTGGGGCGACAGAGCGACGAGCAGTACTTC. Translating it yields CASSLGRQSDEQYF. Looking up the rest from reference TRBV5-1 and TRBJ2-7 gives the full variable domain: KAGVTQTPRYLIKTRGQQVTLSCSPISGHRSVSWYQQTPGQGLQFLFEYFSETQRNKGNFPGRFSGRQFSNSRSEMNVSTLELGDSALYLCASSLGRQSDEQYFGPGTRLTVT.

The J gene is TRBJ2-5, the V gene TRBV6-1; D call uncertain. The CDR3 has 14 residues. CDR1 and CDR2 (germline): MNHNS, SASEGT. Trimming pared 4 bases from V and 1 base from J, leaving 10 bases between. DNA of the CDR3: TGTGCCAGCAGTGTGAGTCGTCTCCAAGAGACCCAGTACTTC. This translates into CASSVSRLQETQYF.

The CDR3 DNA sequence: TGTGCCAGCAGTTACCAGGGACAGGGATTTGAGCAGTTCTTC. Protein: CASSYQGQGFEQFF. The chain is built from TRBV6-6 and TRBJ2-1; 9 nucleotides align to TRBD1. The germline gives CDR1 MNHNY, CDR2 SVGAGI (reference sequence). This CDR3 region has 14 residues. The ends lost 2 bases at V and 9 bases at J; junction bases unmatched: 5.

V gene TRBV28 combines with J gene TRBJ2-2, with TRBD2 matching 7 bases. The CDR3 runs 16 residues. CDR1 MDHEN and CDR2 SYDVKM come from the germline V gene. With 8 bases clipped from V and 5 bases from J, the junction kept 14 bases outside the gene matches. CDR3 nucleotide sequence: TGTGCCAGCCAGACCTCTGCGGGAGATCAGACCGGGGAGCTGTTTTTT. Protein sequence: CASQTSAGDQTGELFF.

The CDR3 nucleotides are TGTGCCAGCAGTCCGTACGGGACAGGTGGGGTACGGGGGACCCAGTACTTC. Encoded protein: CASSPYGTGGVRGTQYF. The chain links TRBV27 to TRBJ2-5, with TRBD1 matching over 8 bases. The ends lost 5 bases at V and 7 bases at J; junction bases unmatched: 18. The length of the CDR3 is 17 residues. CDR1 and CDR2 (germline): MNHEY, SMNVEV (reference sequence).

The rearrangement joins TRBV14 to TRBJ2-7; 8 positions agree with TRBD2. Unmatched junction bases numbered 6, after V lost 2 bases and J lost 3 bases. Germline values: CDR1 SGHDN, CDR2 FVKESK. This CDR3 has 15 amino acids. The CDR3 bases are TGTGCCAGCAGCCAAATTGCTCGGGGGGGCTACGAGCAGTACTTC. Amino acids: CASSQIARGGYEQYF.

The genes are TRBV7-9 and TRBJ2-1, with 15 bases fitting TRBD2. This CDR3 comprises 19 residues. Germline V lookup: CDR1 SEHNR, CDR2 FQNEAQ (reference sequence). Trimming took 7 bases from V and 4 from J; bases not matched to a gene: 14. This chain's CDR3 is CASTSQGLAGGGPYNEQFF. Written as DNA, the CDR3 is TGTGCCAGCACCTCCCAGGGACTAGCGGGAGGTGGACCATACAATGAGCAGTTCTTC.

Here the CDR3 DNA reads TGTGCCAGCAGTAGGACCAGGGTCACTGAAGCTTTCTTT. This translates into CASSRTRVTEAFF. The chain joins TRBV7-2 to TRBJ1-1; D is possibly TRBD1 (5 bases). The length of the CDR3 is 13 residues. The germline V and J ends were trimmed by 6 bases and 4 bases, with 12 bases remaining between them. CDR1 SGHTA and CDR2 FQGNSA come from the germline V gene.

As to this clone: One junction end disagrees with the germline gene, perhaps due to a read error. The gene calls are TRBV5-1 and TRBJ2-7, with TRBD1 matching 9 bases. Germline loops: CDR1 SGHRS, CDR2 YFSETQ. CDR3 length: 13 amino acids. CDR3 loop: CASSNRGLYEQYF. Here the CDR3 DNA reads TGTGCCAGCAGCAACAGGGGGCTCTACGAGCAGTACTTC.

A note on this clone: In the same sample, other DNA sequences code for this CDR3. V and J are TRBV5-1 and TRBJ2-7; D is undetermined. Germline V CDR1 and CDR2: SGHRS, YFSETQ. V was shortened by 0 bases and J by 4 bases, with 11 bases between the two germline ends. The CDR3 has 14 residues. The CDR3 region is CASSLEGSSYEQYF. In DNA form, the CDR3 reads TGCGCCAGCAGCTTGGAGGGCAGTTCGTACGAGCAGTACTTC.

As to this clone: Compared with germline, one end of the junction differs, possibly owing to a read error. The rearrangement links TRBV7-2 to TRBJ1-1; 9 nucleotides align to TRBD1. Looked up from germline, CDR1 is SGHTA and CDR2 is FQGNSA. The CDR3 sequence is 14 residues long. The CDR3 is CASGLGTGTIEAFF. CDR3 nucleotides: TGTGCCAGCGGCTTGGGGACAGGGACTATTGAAGCTTTCTTT.

The CDR3 sequence: CASSYFGPGGGYTF. CDR3 coding DNA: TGTGCCAGCAGTTACTTCGGCCCCGGGGGAGGCTACACCTTC. The chain joins TRBV6-5 to TRBJ1-2; D is perhaps TRBD1 (5 bases). Germline assignment: CDR1 MNHEY and CDR2 SVGAGI. Trimming took 1 base from V and 8 from J, leaving 14 bases between them. This CDR3 contains 14 residues.

This clone has just a few counts. This chain uses TRBV11-1 with TRBJ1-1; TRBD1 matches at 7 bases. CDR1 is SGHAT, CDR2 FQDESV, per germline (reference sequence). The V segment lost 5 bases and the J segment 1 base; nucleotides outside the gene matches: 4. The CDR3 is 14 amino acids. This CDR3 is CASSRTGGNTEAFF. The CDR3 DNA reads TGTGCCAGCAGCCGGACAGGTGGGAACACTGAAGCTTTCTTT. Full variable domain (missing parts from reference TRBV11-1 and TRBJ1-1): EAEVAQSPRYKITEKSQAVAFWCDPISGHATLYWYRQILGQGPELLVQFQDESVVDDSQLPKDRFSAERLKGVDSTLKIQPAELGDSAMYLCASSRTGGNTEAFFGQGTRLTVV.

The chain is built from TRBV19 and TRBJ1-2; no reliable D call. The germline V and J ends were trimmed by 7 bases and 4 bases, with 7 bases remaining between them. The CDR3 length is 11 residues. CDR1 and CDR2 from the germline V gene are LNHDA and SQIVND (reference sequence). The CDR3 loop reads CASTHTYGYTF. The CDR3 region has the DNA TGTGCCAGTACCCACACCTATGGCTACACCTTC.

The J gene is TRBJ2-1, the V gene TRBV10-3; D remains ambiguous. This CDR3 region has 13 residues. Trimming pared 4 bases from V and 4 bases from J, leaving 8 bases between. Germline values: CDR1 ENHRY, CDR2 SYGVKD. The CDR3 protein is CAISGATYNEQFF. The CDR3 region has the DNA TGTGCCATCAGTGGGGCTACTTACAATGAGCAGTTCTTC.

This chain uses TRBV7-2 with TRBJ1-2, with 9 nucleotides matching TRBD1. This CDR3 has 15 amino acids. V lost 3 bases and J lost 6; bases outside the gene matches: 8. CDR1 and CDR2 (germline): SGHTA, FQGNSA. CDR3 in amino acids: CASSFSGDRADGYTF. In DNA form, the CDR3 reads TGTGCCAGCAGCTTCTCGGGGGACAGGGCCGATGGCTACACCTTC.

This rearrangement joins TRBV4-1 to TRBJ2-1, with TRBD2 matching over 8 bases. The germline CDR1 and CDR2 sequences are MGHRA and YSYEKL. The length of the CDR3 is 16 residues. The trim removed 5 bases at V and 1 base at J, leaving 7 bases unmatched. CDR3 protein: CASSKPGTRSYNEQFF. CDR3 sequence (DNA): TGCGCCAGCAGCAAACCAGGGACTAGATCCTACAATGAGCAGTTCTTC.

The chain carries TRBV6-1 and TRBJ2-5; 8 bases fit TRBD1. CDR1 and CDR2 from the germline V gene are MNHNS and SASEGT. Unmatched junction bases numbered 6, after V lost 4 bases and J lost 2 bases. This CDR3 comprises 15 residues. CDR3 nucleotides: TGTGCCAGCAGTGTTTTCAGGGGGCTACAAGAGACCCAGTACTTC. It translates to CASSVFRGLQETQYF.

The chain has TRBV28 and TRBJ2-1; D is perhaps TRBD2 (6 bases). Germline values: CDR1 MDHEN, CDR2 SYDVKM. Trimming took 6 bases from V and 1 from J, leaving 19 bases between them. The CDR3 spans 17 residues. In nucleotides, the CDR3 is TGTGCCAGCAGCCAGACCGGGCTAGCGCTTTCCTACAATGAGCAGTTCTTC. This codes for CASSQTGLALSYNEQFF.

This chain connects TRBV11-2 to TRBJ1-2, with a possible D match to TRBD1 (5 bases). This CDR3 is 13 amino acids long. V dropped 3 bases and J dropped 8 bases, with 13 bases sitting between them. Germline V lookup: CDR1 SGHAT, CDR2 FQNNGV. The CDR3 DNA reads as TGTGCCAGCAGCTTGGGCAGCAGGGAAGGCTACACCTTC. It specifies CASSLGSREGYTF.

This sequence joins TRBV28 and TRBJ1-5; D uncertain. V lost 2 bases to trimming and J lost 0 bases, with 20 bases between them. The germline CDR1 and CDR2 sequences are MDHEN and SYDVKM. The CDR3 is 19 amino acids. The DNA for the CDR3 is TGTGCCAGCAGTTTAATCGGCGTGAGGGATTTTAATAGCAATCAGCCCCAGCATTTT. Translating it yields CASSLIGVRDFNSNQPQHF.

This chain connects TRBV30 to TRBJ1-2; tentative D call: TRBD1 (5 bases). Trimming cost V 5 bases and J 2 bases, with 21 bases left between them. Germline V gene lookup returns CDR1 GTSNPN and CDR2 SVGIG (reference sequence). This CDR3 spans 16 amino acids. The CDR3 reads CAWVQPGLRLNYGYTF. CDR3 DNA sequence: TGTGCCTGGGTCCAACCGGGACTCCGATTAAACTATGGCTACACCTTC. Variable domain in full (rest from reference TRBV30 and TRBJ1-2): SQTIHQWPATLVQPVGSPLSLECTVEGTSNPNLYWYRQAAGRGLQLLFYSVGIGQISSEVPQNLSASRPQDRQFILSSKKLLLSDSGFYLCAWVQPGLRLNYGYTFGSGTRLTVV.

About this clone itself: The germline gene is not matched at one end of the junction; a read error may be the cause. V gene TRBV5-6 combines with J gene TRBJ2-1; D is undetermined. Germline V gene data show CDR1 as SGHDT and CDR2 as YYEEEE. This CDR3 comprises 15 residues. Here the CDR3 DNA reads TGTGCCAGCATTAAGAGAAAAACAGAATACAGTGAGCAGTTCTTC. This gives the protein CASIKRKTEYSEQFF. Full variable domain (outside the CDR3, taken from reference TRBV5-6 and TRBJ2-1): DAGVTQSPTHLIKTRGQQVTLRCSPKSGHDTVSWYQQALGQGPQFIFQYYEEEERQRGNFPDRFSGHQFPNYSSELNVNALLLGDSALYLCASIKRKTEYSEQFFGPGTRLTVL.

This clone has just a few counts. V usage is TRBV30 and J usage is TRBJ1-1; D remains unclear. This CDR3 has 11 amino acids. V lost 5 bases and J 1 base, leaving 5 bases between the germline ends. Germline V gene lookup returns CDR1 GTSNPN and CDR2 SVGIG (reference sequence). DNA of the CDR3: TGTGCCTGGTTAAGGAACACTGAAGCTTTCTTT. Its protein product is CAWLRNTEAFF.